These 4 T cell receptor beta chains were sequenced from one sample in a study of blood T cells in healthy people across ages. For the second PCR, which ran for 7 to 11 cycles, a sample-barcoded 5' primer and a J-beta primer mix were used. TCRdb reprocessed the 5' RACE reads with MiXCR, giving one entry per CDR3 protein. Of more than 800,000 distinct CDR3 sequences listed, 45% are singletons. The sample comprised blood. These receptors originate from a woman aged 60-75 years in good health.

This clonotype has a single count. The chain employs TRBV20-1 and TRBJ2-7, with 8 bases that match TRBD1. The V segment lost 0 bases and the J segment 0 bases; nucleotides outside the gene matches: 7. This CDR3 contains 16 residues. Germline lookup yields CDR1 DFQATT and CDR2 SNEGSKA (reference sequence). The CDR3 reads CSARDPRQGSSYEQYF. The CDR3 DNA is TGCAGTGCTAGAGATCCCCGACAGGGGAGCTCCTACGAGCAGTACTTC.

This clonotype was observed a handful of times. V is TRBV14 and J is TRBJ2-5; D is unresolved. Germline CDR1 SGHDN, CDR2 FVKESK. V dropped 5 bases and J dropped 4 bases, with 11 bases sitting between them. This CDR3 contains 13 residues. The CDR3 sequence is CASSDQLAETQYF. As DNA, the CDR3 is TGTGCCAGCAGCGACCAGTTGGCAGAGACCCAGTACTTC. Complete variable domain (other parts from reference TRBV14 and TRBJ2-5): EAGVTQFPSHSVIEKGQTVTLRCDPISGHDNLYWYRRVMGKEIKFLLHFVKESKQDESGMPNNRFLAERTGGTYSTLKVQPAELEDSGVYFCASSDQLAETQYFGPGTRLLVL.

The rearrangement uses TRBV10-3 and TRBJ2-5; 7 bases are shared with TRBD2. Germline CDR1 is ENHRY and CDR2 is SYGVKD. The V segment lost 6 bases and the J segment 3 bases; nucleotides outside the gene matches: 1. CDR3 length: 12 amino acids. The CDR3 bases are TGTGCCATCAGGGCGGGAGAAGAGACCCAGTACTTC. Its protein is CAIRAGEETQYF.

The chain carries TRBV5-1 and TRBJ1-1, with unresolved D. Trimming took off 0 bases at V and 3 bases at J, with 12 bases between the two ends. Germline CDR1 reads SGHRS; CDR2 reads YFSETQ. The CDR3 covers 15 residues. The CDR3 here is CASSLGTGWDTEAFF. The CDR3 DNA sequence: TGCGCCAGCAGCTTGGGGACGGGATGGGACACTGAAGCTTTCTTT.